This T cell receptor beta chain was identified in a study of cytomegalovirus exposure and HLA in healthy donors. Broader study findings: Per published reports, the classifier diagnosed cytomegalovirus status with high specificity and sensitivity. The productive fraction for most TCR beta V segments was about 87% or about 30% in an earlier analysis. Clonal expansion was found to be greater in HLA-associated TCR beta chains than in equally common others in a later analysis. Looking again later, the authors saw that most CMV-associated TCR beta chains seemed HLA-restricted.

PCR primers comprised 60 Vbeta and 13 Jbeta primers. The repertoire was sequenced with immunoSEQ multiplex PCR; TCRdb's copy has only in-frame clones and lacks some. The sample contains 130,000 or so clones, approximately 84% of which appear only once. CDR1 is SEHNR and CDR2 is FQNEAQ in the germline V gene (reference sequence). CDR3 size: 15 residues. V was shortened by 5 bases and J by 8 bases, with 21 bases between the two germline ends. A note on this clone: Its target is not known.

Material: PBMCs. The chain combines TRBV7-9 with TRBJ1-2, with D tentatively TRBD1 (5 bases). This receptor was taken from a woman in her thirties or forties in good health and CMV-seronegative. CDR3 protein: CASSLGTGHPGGYTF. The CDR3 nucleotides are TGTGCCAGCAGCCTAGGGACGGGCCACCCAGGGGGCTACACCTTC.